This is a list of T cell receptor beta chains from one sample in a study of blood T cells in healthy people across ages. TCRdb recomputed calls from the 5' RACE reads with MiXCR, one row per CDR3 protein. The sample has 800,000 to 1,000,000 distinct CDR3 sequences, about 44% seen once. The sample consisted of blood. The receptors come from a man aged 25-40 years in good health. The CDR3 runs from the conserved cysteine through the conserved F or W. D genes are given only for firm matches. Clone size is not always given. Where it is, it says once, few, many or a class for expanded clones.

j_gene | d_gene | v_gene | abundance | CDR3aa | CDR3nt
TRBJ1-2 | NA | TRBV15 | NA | CATSRPWERNGYTF | TGTGCCACCAGCAGACCGTGGGAACGGAACGGCTACACCTTC
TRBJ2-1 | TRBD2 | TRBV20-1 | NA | CSALTSGGANEQFF | TGCAGTGCTCTGACTAGCGGGGGGGCGAATGAGCAGTTCTTC
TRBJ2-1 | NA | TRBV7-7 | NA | CASSLVGRGSLNEQFF | TGTGCTAGCAGCTTAGTAGGGAGAGGGTCCCTCAATGAGCAGTTCTTC
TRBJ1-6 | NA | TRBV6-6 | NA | CASRLEDGGWNSPLHF | TGTGCCAGCAGACTAGAGGACGGGGGATGGAATTCACCCCTCCACTTT
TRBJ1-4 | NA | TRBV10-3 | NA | CATRSREEKLFF | TGTGCCACCCGTAGTCGAGAGGAAAAACTGTTTTTT
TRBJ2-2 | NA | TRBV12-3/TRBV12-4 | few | CASSFLRGTGELFF | TGTGCCAGCAGTTTCCTACGAGGCACCGGGGAGCTGTTTTTT
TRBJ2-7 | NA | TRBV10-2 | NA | CASSDQGPLYEQYF | TGCGCCAGCAGTGACCAGGGCCCACTCTACGAGCAGTACTTC
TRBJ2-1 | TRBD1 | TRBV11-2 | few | CASSWDRGSYNEQFF | TGTGCCAGCAGCTGGGACAGGGGATCCTACAATGAGCAGTTCTTC
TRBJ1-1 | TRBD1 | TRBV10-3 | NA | CAITGTGGDTEAFF | TGTGCCATCACCGGGACAGGGGGGGACACTGAAGCTTTCTTT
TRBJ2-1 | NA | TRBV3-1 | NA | CASSPMNLGLGQFF | TGTGCCAGCAGCCCTATGAACCTGGGACTCGGGCAGTTCTTC
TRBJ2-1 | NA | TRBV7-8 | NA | CASILGATNNEQFF | TGTGCCAGCATCCTTGGGGCAACTAACAATGAGCAGTTCTTC
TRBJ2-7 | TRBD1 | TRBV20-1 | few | CSARDSPTYEQYF | TGCAGTGCAAGGGACAGCCCAACCTACGAGCAGTACTTC
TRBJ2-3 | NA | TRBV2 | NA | CASSEAGLWTDTQYF | TGTGCCAGCAGTGAAGCGGGACTCTGGACAGATACGCAGTATTTT
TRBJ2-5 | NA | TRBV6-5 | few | CASGSGIKETQYF | TGTGCCAGCGGTTCGGGTATTAAAGAGACCCAGTACTTC
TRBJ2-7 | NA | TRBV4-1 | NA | CASSQERVGLYEQYF | TGCGCCAGCAGCCAAGAAAGGGTAGGTCTCTACGAGCAGTACTTC
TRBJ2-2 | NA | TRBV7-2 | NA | CASSLALGNTGELFF | TGTGCCAGCAGCTTAGCCTTGGGGAACACCGGGGAGCTGTTTTTT
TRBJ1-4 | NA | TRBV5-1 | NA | CASSLGATVNVLFF | TGCGCCAGCAGCTTGGGGGCGACAGTAAACGTACTGTTTTTT
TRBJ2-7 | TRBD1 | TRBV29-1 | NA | CSVTGQALNSYEQYF | TGCAGCGTGACGGGACAGGCCTTGAACTCCTACGAGCAGTACTTC
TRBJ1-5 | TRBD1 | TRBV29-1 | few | CSVRLAGGTNQPQHF | TGCAGCGTCCGTCTGGCAGGGGGTACCAATCAGCCCCAGCATTTT
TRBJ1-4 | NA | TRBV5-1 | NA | CASSLITGRDEKLFF | TGCGCCAGCAGCCTAATTACAGGGCGGGATGAAAAACTGTTTTTT
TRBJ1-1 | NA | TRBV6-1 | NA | CASRRHELNTEAFF | TGTGCCAGCAGGCGGCACGAATTGAACACTGAAGCTTTCTTT
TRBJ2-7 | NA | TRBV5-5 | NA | CASSLGGQTYEQYF | TGTGCCAGCAGCTTAGGCGGTCAAACCTACGAGCAGTACTTC
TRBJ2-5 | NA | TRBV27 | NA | CASAGRERQEAQYF | TGTGCCAGCGCCGGGAGAGAGAGGCAAGAGGCCCAGTACTTC
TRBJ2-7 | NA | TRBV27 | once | CASAPVFGGSPYEQYF | TGTGCCAGCGCCCCGGTTTTCGGCGGCTCTCCCTACGAGCAGTACTTC
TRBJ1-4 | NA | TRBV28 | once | CASSPTLRTVREKLFF | TGTGCCAGCAGTCCTACCCTACGGACTGTCAGGGAAAAACTGTTTTTT
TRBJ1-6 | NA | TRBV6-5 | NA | CASTPGDGSYNSPLHF | TGTGCCAGCACTCCAGGGGATGGATCCTATAATTCACCCCTCCACTTT
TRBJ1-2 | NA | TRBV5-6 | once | CASSFPGDLFYGYTF | TGTGCCAGCAGCTTTCCCGGGGACCTCTTCTATGGCTACACCTTC
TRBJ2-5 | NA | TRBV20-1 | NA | CSAHSRHETQYF | TGCAGTGCTCACAGTCGGCACGAGACCCAGTACTTC
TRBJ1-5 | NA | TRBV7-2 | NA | CASSTGTTGQPQHF | TGTGCCAGCAGCACCGGGACAACGGGCCAGCCCCAGCATTTT
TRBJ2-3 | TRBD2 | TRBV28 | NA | CASSSVERGGLYTDTQYF | TGTGCCAGCAGTTCCGTCGAGCGGGGGGGCTTATACACAGATACGCAGTATTTT
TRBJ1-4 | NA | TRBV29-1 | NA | CSAEEQEDEKLFF | TGCAGCGCTGAAGAGCAAGAGGATGAAAAACTGTTTTTT
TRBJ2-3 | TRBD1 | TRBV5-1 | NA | CASSGTEKASTDTQYF | TGCGCCAGCAGCGGGACAGAGAAAGCTAGCACAGATACGCAGTATTTT
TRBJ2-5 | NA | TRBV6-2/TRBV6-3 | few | CASSNLQETQYF | TGTGCCAGCAGTAACCTACAAGAGACCCAGTACTTC
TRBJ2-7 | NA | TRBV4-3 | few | CASSQNRAPIYEQYF | TGCGCCAGCAGCCAGAACAGGGCACCTATCTACGAGCAGTACTTC
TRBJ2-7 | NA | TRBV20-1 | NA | CSASGGQASYEQYF | TGCAGTGCTTCGGGGGGACAGGCGAGCTACGAGCAGTACTTC
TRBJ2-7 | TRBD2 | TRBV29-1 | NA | CSALLAGGSSPQYF | TGCAGCGCTCTCCTAGCGGGAGGGTCCTCACCCCAGTACTTC
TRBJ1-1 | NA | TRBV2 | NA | CAGTAMVNTEAFF | TGTGCCGGTACCGCCATGGTGAACACTGAAGCTTTCTTT
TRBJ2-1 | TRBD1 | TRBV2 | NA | CASTLGQDYNEQFF | TGTGCCAGCACCTTGGGACAGGATTACAATGAGCAGTTCTTC
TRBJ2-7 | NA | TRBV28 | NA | CASSVPGRHEQYF | TGTGCCAGCAGTGTCCCAGGGCGGCACGAGCAGTACTTC
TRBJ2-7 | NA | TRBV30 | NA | CASTTSDNYEQYF | TGTGCCTCCACCACGTCGGACAATTACGAGCAGTACTTC
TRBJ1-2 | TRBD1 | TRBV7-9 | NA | CASSLVGTGGVGYTF | TGTGCCAGCAGCTTAGTCGGGACAGGAGGGGTTGGCTACACCTTC
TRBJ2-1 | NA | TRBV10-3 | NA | CAVSGTGRVGQFF | TGTGCCGTCAGTGGGACCGGCCGAGTGGGGCAGTTCTTC
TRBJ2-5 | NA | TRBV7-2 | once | CASSRASQETQYF | TGTGCCAGCAGCCGCGCCTCCCAAGAGACCCAGTACTTC
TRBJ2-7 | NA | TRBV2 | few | CASRGTESYEQYF | TGTGCCAGCAGGGGGACGGAATCCTACGAGCAGTACTTC
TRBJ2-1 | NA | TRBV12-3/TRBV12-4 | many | CASTEGGEEQFF | TGTGCCAGCACCGAGGGCGGGGAGGAGCAGTTCTTC
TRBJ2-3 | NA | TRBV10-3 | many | CAISESGADTDTQYF | TGTGCCATCAGTGAGTCGGGGGCGGATACAGATACGCAGTATTTT
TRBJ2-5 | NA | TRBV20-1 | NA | CSARSRLTLQETQYF | TGCAGTGCCAGAAGCCGCTTGACGCTACAAGAGACCCAGTACTTC
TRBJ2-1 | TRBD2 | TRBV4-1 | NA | CASRPTSGYSDEQFF | TGCGCCAGCAGGCCGACTAGCGGGTATAGCGATGAGCAGTTCTTC
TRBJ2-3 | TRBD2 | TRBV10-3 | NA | CATTSGGTDTQYF | TGTGCCACGACTAGCGGGGGAACAGATACGCAGTATTTT
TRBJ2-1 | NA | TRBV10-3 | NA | CAISEVGDSYNEQFF | TGTGCCATCAGTGAGGTGGGTGACAGCTACAATGAGCAGTTCTTC
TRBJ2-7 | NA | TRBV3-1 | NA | CASSQGVDPDLHYNEQYF | TGTGCCAGCAGCCAAGGGGTGGACCCTGACCTCCACTACAATGAGCAGTACTTC
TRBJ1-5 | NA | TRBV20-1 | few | CSARQGLDQPQHF | TGCAGTGCCAGGCAGGGGTTGGATCAGCCCCAGCATTTT
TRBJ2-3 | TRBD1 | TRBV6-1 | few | CASSEGQGSESQYF | TGTGCCAGCAGTGAGGGACAGGGGAGCGAATCGCAGTATTTT
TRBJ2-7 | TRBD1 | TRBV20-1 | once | CSASSSTGGSYEQYF | TGCAGTGCTAGCTCCTCGACAGGGGGCTCCTACGAGCAGTACTTC